This passage covers 14 T cell receptor beta chains from one sample sequenced in a study of blood T cell repertoires in COVID-19 (TCRdb year 2020). Library preparation used the immunoSEQ multiplex PCR assay. TCRdb retrieved this table from immuneACCESS and kept in-frame rearrangements only. Not all clones are present; in checked studies, unresolved V genes account for under half, and no reason is known for the remainder. Recorded for this sample are about 190,000 clones; about 86% of them occurred a single time. The top ten hold 9.5% to 15% of the sample. The material sequenced was peripheral blood. The receptor source for this set is a woman aged 70-85 years with COVID-19, enrolled during active disease.

This chain connects TRBV18 to TRBJ2-5; 8 nucleotides line up with TRBD1. Germline lookup yields CDR1 KGHSH and CDR2 LQKENI. This CDR3 is 15 amino acids long. V trimming: 0 bases; J trimming: 6 bases; junction bases outside the gene matches: 6. In DNA, the CDR3 is TGTGCCAGCTCACCACCCCAGGGGGCGCCACAGACCCAGTACTTC. Its protein product is CASSPPQGAPQTQYF.

V and J are TRBV28 and TRBJ1-2, with a possible D match to TRBD1 (6 bases). The V gene lost 3 bases and the J gene lost 6 bases, with 11 bases spanning the gap. The CDR3 sequence is 13 residues long. Germline V gene lookup returns CDR1 MDHEN and CDR2 SYDVKM. This CDR3 reads CASSLHRVNGYTF. The CDR3 DNA sequence: TGTGCCAGCAGTTTGCACAGGGTGAATGGCTACACCTTC.

The chain carries TRBV24-1 and TRBJ2-2, with a weak D call TRBD2 (6 bases). Germline CDR1 KGHDR, CDR2 SFDVKD. Between the trimmed V and J ends, which lost 9 bases and 6 bases, there was a span of 13 bases. CDR3 length equals 13 residues. The CDR3 loop reads CATGQEGPGELFF. The CDR3 DNA is TGTGCCACCGGCCAGGAGGGACCCGGGGAGCTGTTTTTT.

This clone appeared once. CDR3 nucleotide sequence: TGTGCCAGCTCACGGAGCAAACCTAATGAAAAACTGTTTTTT. Translated: CASSRSKPNEKLFF. The chain carries TRBV18 and TRBJ1-4; D uncertain. This CDR3 region has 14 residues. V shed 4 bases and J shed 3 bases, with 9 bases lying between them. Germline CDR1 KGHSH, CDR2 LQKENI.

The gene calls are TRBV19 and TRBJ2-5; 8 bases agree with TRBD2. With 10 bases clipped from V and 5 bases from J, the junction kept 12 bases outside the gene matches. The CDR3 spans 14 residues. CDR1 and CDR2 (germline): LNHDA, SQIVND (reference sequence). CDR3 nucleotides: TGTGCCATATTAAAGCGGGAGCCGGGGGAGACCCAGTACTTC. Its protein is CAILKREPGETQYF. Full variable domain (rest looked up from reference TRBV19 and TRBJ2-5): DGGITQSPKYLFRKEGQNVTLSCEQNLNHDAMYWYRQDPGQGLRLIYYSQIVNDFQKGDIAEGYSVSREKKESFPLTVTSAQKNPTAFYLCAILKREPGETQYFGPGTRLLVL.

This sequence joins TRBV12-5 and TRBJ1-1, with a possible D match to TRBD1 (5 bases). The CDR3 has 12 amino acids. V shed 3 bases and J shed 10 bases, with 12 bases lying between them. CDR1 is LGHNT and CDR2 is FRNRAP in the germline V gene. Here the CDR3 reads CASGFVREGAFF. CDR3 sequence (DNA): TGTGCTAGTGGTTTTGTCAGGGAGGGAGCTTTCTTT.

The J gene is TRBJ1-2, the V gene TRBV4-3, with TRBD1 matching 9 bases. Germline loops: CDR1 LGHNA, CDR2 YSLEER. The CDR3 is 16 residues long. The trim removed 0 bases at V and 4 bases at J, leaving 6 bases unmatched. CDR3 sequence: CASSQDFGTGTYGYTF. CDR3 in DNA: TGCGCCAGCAGCCAAGATTTTGGGACAGGGACCTATGGCTACACCTTC.

The rearrangement joins TRBV19 to TRBJ2-7; possibly TRBD2 for D (5 bases). V lost 4 bases and J lost 3, with 13 bases in between. Germline V gene sequence: CDR1 LNHDA, CDR2 SQIVND (reference sequence). CDR3 size: 14 residues. This CDR3 reads CASSTRRPNYEQYF. For the CDR3, the DNA is TGTGCCAGTAGTACCAGGAGGCCTAACTACGAGCAGTACTTC.

The J gene is TRBJ2-7, the V gene TRBV28; D is uncertain. Germline lookup yields CDR1 MDHEN and CDR2 SYDVKM. This CDR3 comprises 15 residues. With 7 bases removed from V and 0 bases from J, the gap between germline ends came to 16 bases. As DNA, the CDR3 is TGTGCCAGCAAGCCCCTACCCGGTGGCTCCTACGAGCAGTACTTC. Protein sequence: CASKPLPGGSYEQYF.

The V call is TRBV29-1, the J call TRBJ1-2; tentative D call: TRBD1 (6 bases). CDR1 is SQVTM, CDR2 ANQGSEA, per germline. V lost 6 bases, J lost 1 base, and 18 bases lay in between. The CDR3 loop spans 15 amino acids. Here the CDR3 DNA reads TGCAGCGTACCAAGCCGCGGGGGCGATAACTATGGCTACACCTTC. Translating gives CSVPSRGGDNYGYTF.

V and J are TRBV29-1 and TRBJ1-4; D remains unclear. The CDR3 covers 13 residues. Trimming stripped 3 bases from V and 2 bases from J, with 7 bases between. The germline gives CDR1 SQVTM, CDR2 ANQGSEA. CDR3 in amino acids: CSVDQLTNEKLFF. CDR3 bases: TGCAGCGTTGATCAGTTGACTAATGAAAAACTGTTTTTT.

The chain employs TRBV6-6 and TRBJ1-2, with D tentatively TRBD1 (5 bases). The germline V gene has CDR1 MNHNY and CDR2 SVGAGI (reference sequence). Trimming took off 6 bases at V and 4 bases at J, with 18 bases between the two ends. This CDR3 contains 15 residues. The CDR3 is CASSHVPTESYGYTF. The CDR3 region has the DNA TGTGCCAGCAGCCACGTCCCGACAGAAAGCTATGGCTACACCTTC.

The chain is built from TRBV18 and TRBJ1-3; TRBD1 is a possible D gene (5 bases). The CDR3 covers 16 residues. CDR1 is KGHSH and CDR2 is LQKENI in the germline V gene. V was pared by 3 bases and J by 3 bases, with 15 bases between. CDR3 DNA: TGTGCCAGCTCACCGAGGGGACTTACAGGTGGAAACACCATATATTTT. Protein sequence: CASSPRGLTGGNTIYF.

The chain employs TRBV7-9 and TRBJ1-1, with D tentatively TRBD1 (5 bases). Deletions cut 5 bases from V and 5 bases from J, with 9 bases between. CDR3 length: 12 amino acids. Germline V gene sequence: CDR1 SEHNR, CDR2 FQNEAQ (reference sequence). The CDR3 DNA sequence: TGTGCCAGCAGCGAACGGGGGACTGAAGCTTTCTTT. Translating gives CASSERGTEAFF. Together with reference TRBV7-9 and TRBJ1-1, the CDR3 gives the full variable domain: DTGVSQNPRHKITKRGQNVTFRCDPISEHNRLYWYRQTLGQGPEFLTYFQNEAQLEKSRLLSDRFSAERPKGSFSTLEIQRTEQGDSAMYLCASSERGTEAFFGQGTRLTVV.